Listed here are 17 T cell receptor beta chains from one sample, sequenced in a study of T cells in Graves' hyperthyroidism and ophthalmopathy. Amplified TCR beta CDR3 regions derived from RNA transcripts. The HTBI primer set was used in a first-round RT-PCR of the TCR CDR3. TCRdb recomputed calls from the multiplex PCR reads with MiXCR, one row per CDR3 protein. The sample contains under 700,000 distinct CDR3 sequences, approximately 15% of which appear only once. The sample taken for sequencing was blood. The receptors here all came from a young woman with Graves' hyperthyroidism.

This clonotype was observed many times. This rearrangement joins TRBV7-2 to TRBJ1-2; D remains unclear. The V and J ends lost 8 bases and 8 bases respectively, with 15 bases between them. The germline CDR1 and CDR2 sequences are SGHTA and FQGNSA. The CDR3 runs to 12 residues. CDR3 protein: CASLASFGGYTF. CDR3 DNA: TGTGCCAGCCTGGCCAGCTTCGGCGGCTACACCTTC.

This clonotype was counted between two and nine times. The CDR3 DNA reads as TGTGCCTGGAGGAGAGCAGGGGCTTCTAACTATGGCTACACCTTC. It yields the protein CAWRRAGASNYGYTF. This chain connects TRBV30 to TRBJ1-2, with D possibly being TRBD1 (6 bases). CDR3 length equals 15 residues. Germline assignment: CDR1 GTSNPN and CDR2 SVGIG (reference sequence). The V end lost 3 bases, the J end lost 0 bases, and 14 bases lay between the germline ends.

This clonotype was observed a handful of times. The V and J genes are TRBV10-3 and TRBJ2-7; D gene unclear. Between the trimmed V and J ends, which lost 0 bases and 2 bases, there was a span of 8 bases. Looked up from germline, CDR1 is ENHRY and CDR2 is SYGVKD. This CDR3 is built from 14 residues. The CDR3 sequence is CAISESRTTYEQYF. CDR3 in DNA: TGTGCCATCAGTGAGTCGAGGACCACCTACGAGCAGTACTTC.

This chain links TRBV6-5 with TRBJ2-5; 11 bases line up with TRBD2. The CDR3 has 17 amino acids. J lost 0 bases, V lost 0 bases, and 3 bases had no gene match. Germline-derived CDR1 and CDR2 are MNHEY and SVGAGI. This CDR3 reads CASSYSIAGGDQETQYF. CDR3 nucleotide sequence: TGTGCCAGCAGTTACTCGATAGCGGGGGGGGACCAAGAGACCCAGTACTTC.

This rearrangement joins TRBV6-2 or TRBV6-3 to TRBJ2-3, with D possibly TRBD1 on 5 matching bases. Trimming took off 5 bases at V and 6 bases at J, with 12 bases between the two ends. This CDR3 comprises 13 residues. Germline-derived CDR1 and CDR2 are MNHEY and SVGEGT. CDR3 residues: CASSGPGSDTQYF. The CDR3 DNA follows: TGTGCCAGCAGTGGGCCAGGGTCCGATACGCAGTATTTT.

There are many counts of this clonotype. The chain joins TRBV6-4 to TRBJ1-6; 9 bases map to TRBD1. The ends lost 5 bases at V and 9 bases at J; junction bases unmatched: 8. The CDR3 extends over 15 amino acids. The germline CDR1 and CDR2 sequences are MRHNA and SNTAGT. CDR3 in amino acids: CASSSTGGGTSPLHF. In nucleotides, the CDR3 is TGTGCCAGCAGTTCGACAGGGGGGGGGACTTCACCCCTCCACTTT.

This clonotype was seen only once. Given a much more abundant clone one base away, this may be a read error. The chain's CDR3 is CASSWGTDYVYTF. Here the CDR3 DNA reads TGCGCCAGCAGCTGGGGGACGGACTATGTCTACACCTTC. The genes are TRBV5-1 and TRBJ1-2, with a weak D call TRBD1 (5 bases). The CDR3 sequence is 13 residues long. In germline, CDR1 is SGHRS, CDR2 YFSETQ.

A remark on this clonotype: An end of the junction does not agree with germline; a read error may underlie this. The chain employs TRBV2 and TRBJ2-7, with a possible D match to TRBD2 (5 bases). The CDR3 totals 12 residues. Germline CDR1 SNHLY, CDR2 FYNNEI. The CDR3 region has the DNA TGTGCCAGCGGTGAGGGTTCCTACGAGCAGTACTTC. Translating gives CASGEGSYEQYF.

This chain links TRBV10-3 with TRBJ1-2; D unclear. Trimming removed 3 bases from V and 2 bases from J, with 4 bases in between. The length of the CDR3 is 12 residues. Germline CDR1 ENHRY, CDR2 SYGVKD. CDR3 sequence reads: CAISDGNYGYTF. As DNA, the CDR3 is TGTGCCATCAGTGACGGGAACTATGGCTACACCTTC.

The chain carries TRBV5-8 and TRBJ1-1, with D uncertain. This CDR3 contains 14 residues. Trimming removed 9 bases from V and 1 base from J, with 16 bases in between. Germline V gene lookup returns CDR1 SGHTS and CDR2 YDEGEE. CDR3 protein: CATFPRARNTEAFF. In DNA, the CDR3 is TGTGCCACTTTCCCGAGGGCTCGGAACACTGAAGCTTTCTTT.

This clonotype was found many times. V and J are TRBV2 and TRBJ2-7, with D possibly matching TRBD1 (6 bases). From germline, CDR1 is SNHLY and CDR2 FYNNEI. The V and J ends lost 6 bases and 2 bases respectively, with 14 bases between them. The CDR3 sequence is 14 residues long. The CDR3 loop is CASRTGRKAYEQYF. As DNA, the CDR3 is TGTGCCAGCAGGACAGGACGAAAGGCCTACGAGCAGTACTTC. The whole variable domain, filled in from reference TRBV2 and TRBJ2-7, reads EPEVTQTPSHQVTQMGQEVILRCVPISNHLYFYWYRQILGQKVEFLVSFYNNEISEKSEIFDDQFSVERPDGSNFTLKIRSTKLEDSAMYFCASRTGRKAYEQYFGPGTRLTVT.

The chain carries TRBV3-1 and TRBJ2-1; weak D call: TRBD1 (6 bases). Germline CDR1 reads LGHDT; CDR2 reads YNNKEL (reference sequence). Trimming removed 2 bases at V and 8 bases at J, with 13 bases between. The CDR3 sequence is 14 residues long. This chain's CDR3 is CASSQLGGAHEQFF. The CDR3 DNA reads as TGTGCCAGCAGCCAACTAGGGGGTGCGCATGAGCAGTTCTTC.

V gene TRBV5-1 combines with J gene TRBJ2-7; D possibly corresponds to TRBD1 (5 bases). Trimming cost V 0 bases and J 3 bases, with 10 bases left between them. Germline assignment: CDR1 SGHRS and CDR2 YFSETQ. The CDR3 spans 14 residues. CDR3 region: CASSLARANYEQYF. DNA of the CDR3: TGCGCCAGCAGCTTGGCCAGGGCGAACTACGAGCAGTACTTC.

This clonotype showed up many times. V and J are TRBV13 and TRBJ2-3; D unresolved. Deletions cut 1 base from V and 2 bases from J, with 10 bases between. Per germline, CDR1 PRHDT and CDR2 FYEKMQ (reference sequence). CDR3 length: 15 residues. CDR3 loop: CASSLVIRNTDTQYF. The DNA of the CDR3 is TGTGCCAGCAGCTTAGTTATCCGGAACACAGATACGCAGTATTTT.

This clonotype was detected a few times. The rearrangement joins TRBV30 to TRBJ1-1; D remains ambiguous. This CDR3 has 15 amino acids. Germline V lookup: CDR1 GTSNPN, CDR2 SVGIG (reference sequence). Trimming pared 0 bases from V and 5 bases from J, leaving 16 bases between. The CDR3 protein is CAWSVGLLVGTEAFF. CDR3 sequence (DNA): TGTGCCTGGAGTGTTGGGCTACTAGTTGGGACTGAAGCTTTCTTT.

CDR3: CATSGAGGPYQETQYF. The CDR3 DNA reads as TGTGCCACCAGTGGTGCAGGAGGGCCCTACCAAGAGACCCAGTACTTC. The chain recombines TRBV24-1 with TRBJ2-5; D is perhaps TRBD2 (6 bases). CDR3 size: 16 residues. With 5 bases removed from V and 0 bases from J, the gap between germline ends came to 15 bases. Germline lookup yields CDR1 KGHDR and CDR2 SFDVKD.

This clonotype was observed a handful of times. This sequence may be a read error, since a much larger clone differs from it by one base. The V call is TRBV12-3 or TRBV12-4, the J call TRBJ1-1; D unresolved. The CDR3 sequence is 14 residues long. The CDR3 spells CASSLQRMNTEASF. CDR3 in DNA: TGTGCCAGCAGTTTACAGCGCATGAACACTGAAGCTTCCTTT.